What follows are 30 T cell receptor beta chains derived from one specimen sequenced in a study of low-dose radiotherapy and immunotherapy resistance in tumors. Covering alpha and beta chains, TRAV- and TRBV-specific primers were used for the first-strand cDNA. PCR amplification of the TCRs was performed with Phusion for approximately 20 PCR cycles, and it relied on a constant-region primer together with a V-primer adapter. TCRdb processed the reads anew with MiXCR; each CDR3 protein has one entry. This table holds some 38,000 distinct CDR3 sequences, less than 25% found once. Specified time point: after trial treatment. As to treatment: LDRT plus nivolumab, ipilimumab, low-dose cyclophosphamide and aspirin (RACIN trial). Sequences were derived from PBMCs, sampled after low-dose radiotherapy plus immunotherapy. The source of these receptors is a female donor with ovarian cancer.

The V call is TRBV6-1, the J call TRBJ2-3; tentatively, D is TRBD2 (5 bases). The CDR3 covers 15 residues. Germline lookup yields CDR1 MNHNS and CDR2 SASEGT. With 6 bases removed from V and 8 bases from J, the gap between germline ends came to 21 bases. The CDR3 DNA follows: TGTGCCAGCAGAGCTTATCCCGGAACAGAGGGTACGCAGTATTTT. Its protein product is CASRAYPGTEGTQYF.

This clonotype was recorded many times. The DNA for the CDR3 is TGCAGTGCTAGAGTGAGAGGGGCGAACACCGGGGAGCTGTTTTTT. Translated: CSARVRGANTGELFF. V and J are TRBV20-1 and TRBJ2-2, with D tentatively TRBD1 or TRBD2 (5 bases each). The CDR3 has 15 amino acids. Deletions cut 1 base from V and 0 bases from J, with 9 bases between. From germline, CDR1 is DFQATT and CDR2 SNEGSKA (reference sequence).

This clonotype appeared many times. The chain links TRBV27 to TRBJ1-5; unclear D gene. The CDR3 runs to 13 residues. CDR1 MNHEY and CDR2 SMNVEV come from the germline V gene (reference sequence). Trimming shortened V by 3 bases and J by 1 base, and 4 bases separated the two germline ends. The CDR3 DNA is TGTGCCAGCAGTTTGGTGAGCAATCAGCCCCAGCATTTT. This sequence encodes CASSLVSNQPQHF.

This clonotype has a count of ten or more. The V call is TRBV24-1, the J call TRBJ1-2; no clear D gene. Germline loops: CDR1 KGHDR, CDR2 SFDVKD. Trimming took 3 bases from V and 4 from J, leaving 8 bases between them. The CDR3 totals 13 residues. Here the CDR3 reads CATSDVGTYGYTF. The CDR3 nucleotides read TGTGCCACCAGTGATGTTGGCACCTATGGCTACACCTTC.

This clonotype was observed a few times. The chain's CDR3 is CATSDPPAGVNEQFF. The CDR3 DNA sequence: TGTGCCACCAGTGATCCCCCGGCAGGTGTGAATGAGCAGTTCTTC. V usage is TRBV24-1 and J usage is TRBJ2-1; D gene uncertain. Trimming took off 3 bases at V and 7 bases at J, with 15 bases between the two ends. CDR3 length: 15 amino acids. CDR1 KGHDR and CDR2 SFDVKD come from the germline V gene.

This clonotype was recorded many times. This chain links TRBV12-3 or TRBV12-4 with TRBJ2-1; 9 bases agree with TRBD1. The CDR3 extends over 15 amino acids. V gave up 3 bases and J gave up 8 bases; unmatched junction bases: 8. In DNA, the CDR3 is TGTGCCAGCAGTTTCCTTCCGGGACAGGGAGATGAGCAGTTCTTC. Translation gives CASSFLPGQGDEQFF.

This clonotype was seen many times. The chain carries TRBV3-1 and TRBJ2-3; TRBD2 aligns across 9 bases. Germline V gives CDR1 LGHDT, CDR2 YNNKEL (reference sequence). The CDR3 length is 16 residues. The trim removed 2 bases at V and 1 base at J, leaving 4 bases unmatched. CDR3 residues: CASSQLAGRGTDTQYF. CDR3 in DNA: TGTGCCAGCAGCCAACTAGCGGGACGGGGCACAGATACGCAGTATTTT.

The rearrangement links TRBV4-1 to TRBJ1-1; D gene uncertain. V dropped 5 bases and J dropped 1 base, with 2 bases sitting between them. CDR1 MGHRA and CDR2 YSYEKL come from the germline V gene. This CDR3 has 11 amino acids. CDR3 sequence (DNA): TGCGCCAGCAGCAGGAACACTGAAGCTTTCTTT. Translated, it gives CASSRNTEAFF.

The chain has TRBV12-3 or TRBV12-4 and TRBJ1-1, with 7 bases lining up with TRBD1. The CDR3 contains 16 residues. Losses at the gene ends were 6 bases for V and 0 bases for J; bases not matched to a gene: 10. The CDR3 spells CASRQTGAGMNTEAFF. Here the CDR3 DNA reads TGTGCCAGCAGACAAACAGGGGCGGGGATGAACACTGAAGCTTTCTTT.

This clonotype was seen at least ten times. V usage is TRBV6-5 and J usage is TRBJ2-1; 8 bases are shared with TRBD2. Germline CDR1 reads MNHEY; CDR2 reads SVGAGI. The length of the CDR3 is 17 residues. The J segment lost 3 bases and the V segment lost 0 bases, leaving 7 bases of the junction unmatched. CDR3 amino acids: CASSYSGAGGIYNEQFF. As DNA, the CDR3 is TGTGCCAGCAGTTACTCGGGGGCGGGAGGAATCTACAATGAGCAGTTCTTC.

This clonotype was picked up a small number of times. This chain connects TRBV3-1 to TRBJ2-1, with TRBD1 identical over 7 bases. CDR3 size: 15 residues. The ends lost 4 bases at V and 1 base at J; junction bases unmatched: 4. Per germline, CDR1 LGHDT and CDR2 YNNKEL (reference sequence). The CDR3 nucleotides are TGTGCCAGCAGCCCTTACAGGGGATCCTACAATGAGCAGTTCTTC. The encoded protein is CASSPYRGSYNEQFF.

The chain employs TRBV2 and TRBJ1-5, with unresolved D. This CDR3 has 13 residues. Trimming took 6 bases from V and 6 from J, leaving 12 bases between them. The germline V gene encodes CDR1 SNHLY and CDR2 FYNNEI. The CDR3 region is CASSRSWGQPQHF. DNA for the CDR3: TGTGCCAGCAGCCGAAGCTGGGGTCAGCCCCAGCATTTT.

This clonotype came up many times. The V and J genes are TRBV20-1 and TRBJ2-7; no clear D. CDR1 DFQATT and CDR2 SNEGSKA come from the germline V gene (reference sequence). This CDR3 has 12 amino acids. This CDR3 is CSLYRPGSEQYF. In DNA form, the CDR3 reads TGCAGCTTGTACCGCCCGGGTAGTGAGCAGTACTTC.

This clonotype was counted ten times or more. The chain couples TRBV20-1 to TRBJ2-7, with 11 positions matching TRBD2. Trimming removed 6 bases from V and 6 bases from J; junction bases left unmatched: 10. Germline lookup yields CDR1 DFQATT and CDR2 SNEGSKA (reference sequence). The CDR3 contains 14 residues. CDR3 DNA sequence: TGCAGTGCGGTCACTAGCGGGAGAGGTGGCGAGCAGTACTTC. This sequence encodes CSAVTSGRGGEQYF.

This clonotype was seen at least ten times. This rearrangement joins TRBV11-2 to TRBJ2-2, with D unclear. V lost 3 bases to trimming and J lost 2 bases, with 4 bases between them. Per germline, CDR1 SGHAT and CDR2 FQNNGV. The CDR3 sequence is 13 residues long. CDR3: CASSFQNTGELFF. The CDR3 DNA is TGTGCCAGCAGCTTCCAAAACACCGGGGAGCTGTTTTTT.

This clonotype was observed many times. The chain employs TRBV10-3 and TRBJ2-5; TRBD2 matches 8 bases. The V gene's germline CDR1 is ENHRY and CDR2 SYGVKD. CDR3 size: 13 residues. J was trimmed by 9 bases and V by 2 bases; bases with no gene match: 5. The chain's CDR3 is CAISETAGGAQYF. The CDR3 DNA sequence: TGTGCCATCAGTGAGACGGCCGGGGGGGCCCAGTACTTC.

This clonotype was seen a handful of times. The V gene is TRBV28, the J gene TRBJ2-2, with 11 nucleotides matching TRBD2. Trimming took 4 bases from V and 6 from J; bases not matched to a gene: 7. The CDR3 sequence is 16 residues long. Germline loops: CDR1 MDHEN, CDR2 SYDVKM. This CDR3 is CASSSPGTSGPGELFF. The CDR3, as DNA: TGTGCCAGCAGTTCACCCGGGACTAGCGGTCCCGGGGAGCTGTTTTTT.

This chain connects TRBV4-3 to TRBJ2-7; possibly TRBD1 for D (5 bases). Germline lookup yields CDR1 LGHNA and CDR2 YSLEER. The CDR3 spans 17 residues. The V end was cut by 0 bases, the J end by 5 bases, with 20 bases between. The CDR3 region is CASSQDMGRLLGDEQYF. For the CDR3, the DNA is TGCGCCAGCAGCCAAGATATGGGCAGACTCTTAGGGGACGAGCAGTACTTC.

This clonotype has ten or more counts. The chain joins TRBV10-3 to TRBJ2-3; D is perhaps TRBD2 (6 bases). V was trimmed by 7 bases and J by 0 bases, leaving 11 bases between them. Germline loops: CDR1 ENHRY, CDR2 SYGVKD. The CDR3 covers 14 residues. The CDR3 region is CAIKAGSSTDTQYF. CDR3 DNA sequence: TGTGCCATCAAGGCGGGGTCTAGCACAGATACGCAGTATTTT.

This clonotype was counted at least ten times. The chain combines TRBV29-1 with TRBJ1-4; D is ambiguous. The CDR3 loop spans 13 amino acids. The V gene lost 4 bases and the J gene lost 7 bases, with 13 bases spanning the gap. Germline CDR1 is SQVTM and CDR2 is ANQGSEA. The chain's CDR3 is CSVGTGKGEKLFF. The CDR3 DNA follows: TGCAGCGTTGGAACGGGGAAGGGTGAAAAACTGTTTTTT.

At least ten counts were recorded for this clonotype. The chain recombines TRBV25-1 with TRBJ2-3, with 9 nucleotides matching TRBD1. V lost 5 bases to trimming and J lost 3 bases; unmatched junction nucleotides: 12. This CDR3 has 17 amino acids. The V gene's germline CDR1 is MGHDK and CDR2 SYGVNS. CDR3 residues: CASSLSRGQGMTDTQYF. DNA for the CDR3: TGTGCCAGCAGTCTAAGTCGGGGACAGGGTATGACAGATACGCAGTATTTT.

The sample holds many counts of this clonotype. The V gene is TRBV27, the J gene TRBJ2-3; D is possibly TRBD2 (5 bases). Germline V gene lookup returns CDR1 MNHEY and CDR2 SMNVEV (reference sequence). The CDR3 sequence is 15 residues long. The V end lost 8 bases, the J end lost 2 bases, and 17 bases lay between the germline ends. DNA for the CDR3: TGTGCCAGCCGCAAAGCGAGCGGCCACACAGATACGCAGTATTTT. Its translation is CASRKASGHTDTQYF.

The chain recombines TRBV7-6 with TRBJ2-7, with D possibly being TRBD2 (7 bases). The CDR3 contains 15 residues. Germline V CDR1 and CDR2: SGHVS, FNYEAQ. Deletions cut 5 bases from V and 3 bases from J, with 17 bases between. Here the CDR3 DNA reads TGTGCCAGCAGCCCCGGGGGGCCCCGCGACTACGAGCAGTACTTC. Amino acids: CASSPGGPRDYEQYF.

This clonotype was counted many times. The V gene is TRBV28, the J gene TRBJ2-7; D unclear. In germline, CDR1 is MDHEN, CDR2 SYDVKM. V was cut by 2 bases and J by 3 bases, with 17 bases left in between. The CDR3 contains 16 residues. The CDR3 bases are TGTGCCAGCAGTTTAATGTCGCTGGCCCTACACTACGAGCAGTACTTC. Translated, it gives CASSLMSLALHYEQYF.

This clonotype was observed at least ten times. V is TRBV2 and J is TRBJ2-7, with D maybe TRBD1 (6 bases). V was cut by 7 bases and J by 2 bases, with 12 bases left in between. The CDR3 totals 13 residues. Germline loops: CDR1 SNHLY, CDR2 FYNNEI. The CDR3 reads CASTRDTTYEQYF. The CDR3 nucleotides are TGTGCCAGCACAAGGGACACTACCTACGAGCAGTACTTC. Combining the CDR3 with reference TRBV2 and TRBJ2-7 gives the whole variable domain EPEVTQTPSHQVTQMGQEVILRCVPISNHLYFYWYRQILGQKVEFLVSFYNNEISEKSEIFDDQFSVERPDGSNFTLKIRSTKLEDSAMYFCASTRDTTYEQYFGPGTRLTVT.

V and J are TRBV7-6 and TRBJ2-5; D unclear. Germline CDR1 is SGHVS and CDR2 is FNYEAQ. The CDR3 is made up of 14 amino acids. Trimming removed 0 bases from V and 1 base from J, with 6 bases in between. DNA for the CDR3: TGTGCCAGCAGCTTAGCCAGCCTCCAAGAGACCCAGTACTTC. It yields the protein CASSLASLQETQYF. Using reference TRBV7-6 and TRBJ2-5 for the parts outside the CDR3, the full variable domain is GAGVSQSPRYKVTKRGQDVALRCDPISGHVSLYWYRQALGQGPEFLTYFNYEAQQDKSGLPNDRFSAERPEGSISTLTIQRTEQRDSAMYRCASSLASLQETQYFGPGTRLLVL.

A word on this clonotype: A far larger clone is off by one base, so a read error is likely. No conserved phenylalanine or tryptophan is present at the end of the CDR3, so a read error is the likely explanation. The rearrangement links TRBV27 to TRBJ2-6; no definite D call. The CDR3 totals 16 residues. Trimming took off 5 bases at V and 0 bases at J, with 11 bases between the two ends. The V gene's germline CDR1 is MNHEY and CDR2 SMNVEV (reference sequence). The CDR3 coding sequence is TGTGCCAGCAGTGACACCCGTCCCTCTGGGGCCAACGTCCTGACTTCC. It is translated as CASSDTRPSGANVLTS.

On this clonotype itself: As the CDR3 is not closed by the conserved phenylalanine or tryptophan, this likely results from a read error. The rearrangement uses TRBV2 and TRBJ2-1; weak D call: TRBD2 (5 bases). CDR1 is SNHLY, CDR2 FYNNEI, per germline. There are 15 residues in the CDR3. Between the trimmed V and J ends, which lost 6 bases and 0 bases, there was a span of 12 bases. The CDR3 reads CASSVKGSSYNEQFL. As DNA, the CDR3 is TGTGCCAGCAGCGTGAAAGGGAGCTCCTACAATGAGCAGTTCTTA.

CDR3 DNA sequence: TGCGCCAGCAGGACCCCCAGGGGGGATGAGCAGTTCTTC. Its protein product is CASRTPRGDEQFF. The chain combines TRBV23-1 with TRBJ2-1; possible D gene TRBD1, 7 bases. TRBV23-1 is assigned to the ORF class and has an uncertain function. Trimming left V 6 bases short and J 8 bases short, with 14 bases between. This CDR3 has 13 residues.

Many counts were recorded for this clonotype. The rearrangement links TRBV10-3 to TRBJ2-5; D possibly corresponds to TRBD2 (5 bases). The CDR3 covers 14 residues. CDR1 is ENHRY, CDR2 SYGVKD, per germline. Trimming shortened V by 0 bases and J by 4 bases, and 9 bases separated the two germline ends. The CDR3 is CAISESPGGETQYF. CDR3 nucleotide sequence: TGTGCCATCAGTGAGTCGCCAGGAGGAGAGACCCAGTACTTC.